Listed below are T cell receptor beta chains from one sample, sequenced in a study of blood T cells in healthy people across ages. TCRdb itself ran the 5' RACE reads through MiXCR, one entry per CDR3 protein. The top ten hold 23% of the sample, which has around 1,800,000 distinct CDR3 sequences, 39% seen once. The source material was blood. These receptors were taken from a human donor in good health. The CDR3 runs from the conserved cysteine through the conserved F or W. Each record gives: clone size, J gene, V gene, CDR3 protein. Size values are once, few and many counts, or a class for expanded clones, and some rows have none.

-	TRBJ2-6	TRBV27	CASSRGVMANVLTF
-	TRBJ2-1	TRBV11-2	CASSAGLAGRSSYNEQFF
-	TRBJ2-6	TRBV20-1	CSARDPLAGGIWEANVLTF
few	TRBJ2-1	TRBV7-3	CASSLTRTGGEQFF
-	TRBJ1-4	TRBV29-1	CSVAGQGYEKLFF
-	TRBJ1-1	TRBV4-3	CASSQADRTLNTEAFF
-	TRBJ2-7	TRBV3-1	CASKDRISYEQYF
-	TRBJ2-5	TRBV20-1	CGARRETQYF
few	TRBJ1-2	TRBV29-1	CSVERSVGYTF
-	TRBJ1-5	TRBV10-3	CAISDGQHNQPQHF
few	TRBJ2-5	TRBV29-1	CSVVVTQETQYF
-	TRBJ2-1	TRBV6-1	CASRGLAGHNEQFF
-	TRBJ1-2	TRBV2	CASIEVTMGGYTF
-	TRBJ2-3	TRBV5-1	CASSLWAPGDTQYF
-	TRBJ2-3	TRBV11-2	CASSFAQGVADTQYF
few	TRBJ2-3	TRBV12-3/TRBV12-4	CASSIFRNTQYF
-	TRBJ2-2	TRBV7-6	CASSFTGGPGTGELFF
-	TRBJ2-1	TRBV24-1	CATSDSRDLYNERFF
-	TRBJ1-1	TRBV25-1	CASSESGQRKAFF
few	TRBJ2-3	TRBV29-1	CSVEERLAGRTDTQYF
-	TRBJ1-1	TRBV5-1	CASSLQEKTGNTEAFF
-	TRBJ2-5	TRBV13	CASSLLGRTRFEQYF
many	TRBJ2-3	TRBV7-2	CASSFSGQGAGDTQYF
-	TRBJ2-1	TRBV5-5	CASSTGLGTHYNEQFF
-	TRBJ1-2	TRBV7-9	CASSFGPRTKGYTF
-	TRBJ1-2	TRBV12-3/TRBV12-4	CASSSPTHNVYGYTF
-	TRBJ1-2	TRBV9	CASSVAGTNYGYTF
-	TRBJ1-2	TRBV18	CASSPPYGYGYTF
-	TRBJ1-4	TRBV5-1	CASSAGDPQGEKLFF
few	TRBJ2-6	TRBV4-1	CASSPGQGAAGANVLTF
-	TRBJ2-3	TRBV4-2	CASSPGLAGVGTQYF
-	-	TRBV27	CASSLSRGQGEYEQYF
-	TRBJ2-3	TRBV4-3	CASSQDAPPGADTQYF
-	TRBJ1-5	TRBV18	CASSPNRGRSGQPQHF
-	TRBJ2-1	TRBV4-3	CASSQDVGGASILDEQFF
few	TRBJ1-5	TRBV5-1	CASSSRRNQPQHF
few	TRBJ2-1	TRBV24-1	CATSLSGGYNEQFF
-	TRBJ2-3	TRBV20-1	CSANVGARDTQYF
-	TRBJ2-1	TRBV6-6	CASSSQTSGHNEQFF
few	TRBJ2-1	TRBV7-2	CASSSVLVTMVDEQFF
-	TRBJ2-7	TRBV6-2/TRBV6-3	CASSRSRQGGEQYF
-	TRBJ2-5	TRBV28	CASSGPGTKTQYF
-	TRBJ1-1	TRBV20-1	CSATTGGAMNTEAFF
many	TRBJ2-7	TRBV15	CATSLRTGPYEQYF
few	TRBJ2-1	TRBV5-1	CASNRLASSSYNEQFF
-	TRBJ2-1	TRBV2	CASSEPGTNYNEQFF
many	TRBJ2-6	TRBV20-1	CSARVRVGANVLTF
-	TRBJ2-5	TRBV6-5	CASITSGGLRSLGQYF
-	TRBJ2-1	TRBV12-3/TRBV12-4	CASSLNAASYNEQFF
-	TRBJ1-4	TRBV19	CASSIRRTGGEKLFF
-	TRBJ2-7	TRBV21-1	CASSKPLGAYHEQYF
-	TRBJ2-5	TRBV7-2	CASSFFSKTQYF
-	-	TRBV4-2	CASSQDGLGGDEQYF
-	TRBJ2-1	TRBV25-1	CASRASRSYNEQFF
-	TRBJ1-2	TRBV6-1	CASSEGISPVNYGYTF